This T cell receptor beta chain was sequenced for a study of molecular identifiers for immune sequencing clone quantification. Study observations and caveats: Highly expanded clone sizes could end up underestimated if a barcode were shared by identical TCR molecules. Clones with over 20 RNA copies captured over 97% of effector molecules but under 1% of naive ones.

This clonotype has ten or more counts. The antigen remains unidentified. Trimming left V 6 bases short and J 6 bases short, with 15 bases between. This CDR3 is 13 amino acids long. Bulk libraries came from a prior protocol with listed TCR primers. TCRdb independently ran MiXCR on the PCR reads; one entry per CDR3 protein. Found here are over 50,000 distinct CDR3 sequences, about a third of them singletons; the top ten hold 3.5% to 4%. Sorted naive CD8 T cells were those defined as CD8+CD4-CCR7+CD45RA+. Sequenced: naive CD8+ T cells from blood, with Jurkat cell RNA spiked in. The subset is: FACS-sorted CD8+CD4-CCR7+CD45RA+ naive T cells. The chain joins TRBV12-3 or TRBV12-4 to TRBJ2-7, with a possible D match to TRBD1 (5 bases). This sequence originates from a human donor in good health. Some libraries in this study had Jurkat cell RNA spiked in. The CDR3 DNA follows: TGTGCCAGCAGCTTGGGGCCCGCCGGCGAGCAGTACTTC. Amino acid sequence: CASSLGPAGEQYF.